This entry describes one TCR beta chain. This sample was included in a study of control samples from healthy donors and cancer patients. Sequencing was performed with immunoSEQ multiplex PCR; in TCRdb, only in-frame clones are kept and a portion is missing. The sample yields under 70,000 clones, about nine tenths seen once. Per germline, CDR1 MNHEY and CDR2 SMNVEV (reference sequence). There are 15 residues in the CDR3. J was trimmed by 0 bases and V by 6 bases; bases with no gene match: 6. The sequenced sample was PBMCs. This clonotype was sampled from a man aged 60-69 years with head and neck cancer. The V and J genes are TRBV27 and TRBJ2-3; the match to TRBD2 covers 7 bases. The CDR3 loop is CASRPSGASTDTQYF. CDR3 nucleotide sequence: TGTGCCAGCAGACCGAGCGGGGCTAGCACAGATACGCAGTATTTT.